These T cell receptor beta chains were read from a single sample in a study of early T cells in non-severe SARS-CoV-2 infection. MiXCR, applied by TCRdb to the 5' RACE reads, yields one record per CDR3 protein. Here the sample spans 90,000 to 120,000 distinct CDR3 sequences, around 10% being singletons. Sequencing input: whole blood. All receptors derive from an adult who was a healthcare worker with PCR-confirmed SARS-CoV-2 infection or an uninfected control (not recorded which). Each CDR3 is given with its conserved first and last residue. The D gene is left open where the match is weak. Some rows mark clone size as missing; the rest say once, few, many or name a class of expanded clone.

CDR3 | DNA | size | V | D | J
CASSPYLAGRDTQYF | TGTGCCAGCAGCCCATACTTAGCGGGACGGGATACGCAGTATTTT | . | TRBV7-9 | TRBD2 | TRBJ2-3
CALSGQYEQYF | TGTGCCCTTAGCGGGCAATACGAGCAGTACTTC | . | TRBV30 | TRBD2 | TRBJ2-7
CATSRDRNQPQHF | TGTGCCACCAGCAGAGACAGGAATCAGCCCCAGCATTTT | many | TRBV15 | . | TRBJ1-5
CASGSGQGYGYTF | TGTGCCAGCGGGTCGGGACAAGGTTATGGCTACACCTTC | . | TRBV12-3/TRBV12-4 | . | TRBJ1-2
CASSYSVETQYF | TGTGCCAGCAGTTACTCCGTGGAGACCCAGTACTTC | few | TRBV6-6 | . | TRBJ2-5
CASSYRGATEAFF | TGTGCCAGCAGTTACAGGGGCGCCACTGAAGCTTTCTTT | . | TRBV6-2/TRBV6-3 | . | TRBJ1-1
CATTGQETQYF | TGTGCCACGACAGGCCAAGAGACCCAGTACTTC | . | TRBV28 | . | TRBJ2-5
CASSKSTSGRLHNEQFF | TGTGCCAGCAGCAAATCGACTAGCGGGAGGCTCCACAATGAGCAGTTCTTC | . | TRBV21-1 | . | TRBJ2-1
CASSRQAPSTDTQYF | TGTGCCAGCAGCCGACAGGCCCCTAGCACAGATACGCAGTATTTT | many | TRBV18 | . | TRBJ2-3
CAVAPGGYEQFF | TGTGCCGTGGCGCCTGGGGGCTATGAGCAGTTCTTC | many | TRBV12-3/TRBV12-4 | . | TRBJ2-1
CASSPIGPSYEQYF | TGTGCCAGCAGCCCTATTGGCCCCTCCTACGAGCAGTACTTC | many | TRBV6-1 | . | TRBJ2-7
CASSYSGAYNEQFF | TGTGCCAGCAGTTACTCGGGAGCCTACAATGAGCAGTTCTTC | . | TRBV6-6 | . | TRBJ2-1
CASSTTSGSYRGGELFF | TGTGCCAGCAGCACGACTAGCGGGAGTTATCGGGGCGGGGAGCTGTTTTTT | many | TRBV7-2 | TRBD2 | TRBJ2-2
CASSYSGDEQFF | TGTGCCAGCAGCTACTCAGGGGACGAGCAGTTCTTC | many | TRBV7-8 | . | TRBJ2-1
CSAWVGSAGFF | TGCAGTGCGTGGGTAGGGTCCGCTGGTTTCTTT | . | TRBV20-1 | . | TRBJ1-1
CSELGRLNTEAFF | TGCAGTGAGTTGGGCAGGTTGAACACTGAAGCTTTCTTT | . | TRBV20-1 | . | TRBJ1-1
CASSQPKMGNQFF | TGCGCCAGCAGCCAACCGAAGATGGGGAATCAGTTCTTC | few | TRBV4-1 | . | TRBJ2-1
CAWSVPEEVRQPQHF | TGTGCCTGGAGTGTACCCGAGGAGGTGCGTCAGCCCCAGCATTTT | few | TRBV30 | . | TRBJ1-5
CASSVAETQYF | TGTGCCAGCAGCGTAGCGGAGACCCAGTACTTC | . | TRBV9 | . | TRBJ2-5
CASSLAGGPDTQYF | TGTGCCAGCAGCTTGGCGGGAGGCCCCGATACGCAGTATTTT | few | TRBV5-5 | TRBD2 | TRBJ2-3
CASSMASAQGGVF | TGTGCCAGCAGTATGGCTAGCGCCCAAGGGGGGGTCTTC | . | TRBV27 | . | TRBJ2-1
CASSHEPPGQGSEQYF | TGCGCCAGCAGCCATGAGCCACCGGGACAGGGCTCCGAGCAGTACTTC | . | TRBV4-1 | TRBD1 | TRBJ2-7
CASSFKGGRMSGELFF | TGTGCCAGCAGTTTTAAGGGCGGGAGAATGTCCGGGGAGCTGTTTTTT | . | TRBV12-3/TRBV12-4 | TRBD2 | TRBJ2-2
CASSLSLTAGEQYF | TGTGCCAGCAGTCTAAGCCTCACCGCCGGCGAGCAGTACTTC | few | TRBV28 | . | TRBJ2-7
CASSFRTGGGYTF | TGTGCCAGCAGTTTTAGGACAGGCGGCGGCTACACCTTC | . | TRBV27 | TRBD1 | TRBJ1-2
CASSFSGRTGELFF | TGTGCCAGCAGTTTCTCCGGTCGGACCGGGGAGCTGTTTTTT | . | TRBV27 | . | TRBJ2-2
CASSPVMSPETQYF | TGTGCCAGCTCACCCGTTATGAGTCCAGAGACCCAGTACTTC | . | TRBV18 | . | TRBJ2-5
CASRSNQGQPQHF | TGTGCCAGCAGGTCGAATCAGGGACAGCCCCAGCATTTT | many | TRBV6-2/TRBV6-3 | . | TRBJ1-5
CASSEGQGAEAFF | TGTGCCAGCAGTGAAGGACAGGGGGCTGAAGCTTTCTTT | few | TRBV12-3/TRBV12-4 | TRBD1 | TRBJ1-1
CATSAGQGRVQFF | TGTGCCACCAGTGCGGGACAGGGAAGGGTGCAGTTCTTC | many | TRBV24-1 | TRBD1 | TRBJ2-1
CASSNFYLGLRYEQFF | TGTGCCAGCAGCAATTTCTACTTGGGACTACGTTACGAGCAGTTCTTC | many | TRBV21-1 | . | TRBJ2-1
CASSQTGTGFADTQYF | TGTGCCAGCAGCCAGACCGGGACAGGGTTCGCAGATACGCAGTATTTT | many | TRBV14 | TRBD1 | TRBJ2-3
CASRPSGGFTGELFF | TGTGCCAGCAGACCTAGCGGGGGCTTCACCGGGGAGCTGTTTTTT | many | TRBV12-3/TRBV12-4 | TRBD2 | TRBJ2-2
CGGVREKTQYF | TGTGGTGGGGTCAGGGAAAAGACCCAGTACTTC | many | TRBV21-1 | . | TRBJ2-5
CASSSDRGLREQYF | TGTGCCAGCAGCTCGGACAGGGGGCTGCGAGAGCAGTACTTC | few | TRBV7-9 | TRBD1 | TRBJ2-7
CASRPRRFSSGNTIYF | TGTGCCAGCAGACCCAGGCGATTCAGCTCTGGAAACACCATATATTTT | . | TRBV6-8 | . | TRBJ1-3
CVSSQGLAGNEQFF | TGTGTCAGCAGCCAAGGACTAGCGGGAAATGAGCAGTTCTTC | . | TRBV7-6 | TRBD2 | TRBJ2-1
CAWSVGHLNTEAFF | TGTGCCTGGAGTGTGGGACACCTGAACACTGAAGCTTTCTTT | many | TRBV30 | . | TRBJ1-1
CASSKGLVYEQFF | TGTGCCAGCAGCAAGGGACTAGTTTATGAGCAGTTCTTC | many | TRBV7-2 | TRBD2 | TRBJ2-1
CASSLSGDSPLHF | TGTGCCAGCAGCTTATCGGGAGATTCACCCCTCCACTTT | few | TRBV7-7 | . | TRBJ1-6
CASSPQEGITDTQYF | TGCGCCAGCAGCCCACAGGAGGGGATCACAGATACGCAGTATTTT | many | TRBV4-1 | . | TRBJ2-3
CASSSPGSNIQYF | TGCGCCAGCAGCTCCCCCGGATCAAACATTCAGTACTTC | . | TRBV5-1 | . | TRBJ2-4
CASSQARAFF | TGTGCCAGCAGCCAAGCTAGGGCTTTCTTT | many | TRBV3-1 | . | TRBJ1-1
CASSLGRGASVYEQYF | TGTGCCAGCAGCTTAGGAAGGGGGGCTAGCGTCTACGAGCAGTACTTC | few | TRBV7-6 | . | TRBJ2-7
CASRPGQGPQETQYF | TGTGCCAGCAGACCCGGACAGGGCCCTCAAGAGACCCAGTACTTC | many | TRBV6-5 | TRBD1 | TRBJ2-5
CASSGGTSGSKTQYF | TGTGCCAGCAGCGGTGGAACTAGCGGGAGCAAGACCCAGTACTTC | . | TRBV12-3/TRBV12-4 | TRBD2 | TRBJ2-5
CASSQDAAGEQYF | TGTGCCAGCAGCCAAGATGCGGCGGGAGAGCAGTACTTC | . | TRBV4-2 | . | TRBJ2-7
CATSDPGSLNEQFF | TGTGCCACCAGTGATCCCGGGTCCCTCAATGAGCAGTTCTTC | few | TRBV24-1 | . | TRBJ2-1
CASSWVGGTEAFF | TGTGCCAGCAGCTGGGTAGGGGGCACTGAAGCCTTCTTT | few | TRBV28 | TRBD1 | TRBJ1-1
CASKPAGIEEQYF | TGTGCCAGTAAACCAGCGGGAATCGAAGAGCAGTACTTC | . | TRBV5-6 | TRBD2 | TRBJ2-7
CASSYNYGYTF | TGTGCCAGCAGCTACAACTATGGCTACACCTTC | . | TRBV13 | . | TRBJ1-2
CASSLIVDNSPLHF | TGTGCCAGCAGCTTAATCGTAGATAATTCACCCCTCCACTTT | . | TRBV7-8 | . | TRBJ1-6
CASSLVSRGNTGELFF | TGTGCCAGCAGCTTAGTATCCCGGGGGAACACCGGGGAGCTGTTTTTT | many | TRBV7-2 | . | TRBJ2-2
CASSLALGGRGYEQYF | TGTGCCAGCAGCTTAGCGCTCGGTGGGCGTGGGTACGAGCAGTACTTC | few | TRBV7-6 | . | TRBJ2-7